The clone carrying this T cell receptor beta chain was recorded only once. The antigen is unknown. Only in-frame clones appear in the TCRdb table, and some are missing; sequencing was by immunoSEQ multiplex PCR. The sample has 2,000 to 2,500 clones; roughly 88% are singletons. Losses at the gene ends were 4 bases for V and 1 base for J; bases not matched to a gene: 3. The CDR3 is 15 amino acids. Germline CDR1 reads SEHNR; CDR2 reads FQNEAQ (reference sequence). This entry belongs to a study of brain metastases from non-small cell lung cancer. Overall study findings and caveats: T-cell infiltration was lower in brain metastases than primaries (P < 0.001). Compared with their matched primary tumors, around 60% of brain metastases showed expanded T-cell clones. TCR repertoires overlapped largely between brain metastases and matched primaries.

V is TRBV7-9 and J is TRBJ2-3, with 9 bases that match TRBD2. The receptor comes from a donor aged 40 or over with non-small cell lung cancer. The sequencing input was primary lung tumor tissue. CDR3 residues: CASSSSSGGTDTQYF. The CDR3, as DNA: TGTGCCAGCAGCTCGTCTAGCGGGGGCACAGATACGCAGTATTTT.